This T cell receptor (beta chain) was retrieved from a study of breast tumors, draining lymph nodes, adjacent tissues. Including both end residues, the CDR3 is 8 amino acids long. The germline V gene encodes CDR1 SGDLS and CDR2 YYNGEE. Study-wide points: The data were judged consistent with most tumor T cells coming from lymph node and expanding in tumor. Tumors had less TCR diversity than lymph nodes, more than nontumor tissue. Tumor T cell lymph node origin was a supported hypothesis, not proven. Tumor and nontumor repertoires were significantly more similar in luminal-like than in basal-like breast cancer.

Comments on this clonotype: The antigen remains undetermined. This likely comes from a read error, as the CDR3 has no conserved phenylalanine or tryptophan at its end. The DNA is left out, because the CDR3 cannot be placed on it with certainty; the CDR3 is given as TCRdb lists it.

Samples came from axillary lymph nodes draining the breast cancer. Using its own MiXCR run on the multiplex PCR reads, TCRdb lists one record per CDR3 protein. The sample consists of about 230,000 distinct CDR3 sequences, 32% of them appearing once. The sample comprised axillary lymph node tissue. The chain couples TRBV9 to TRBJ2-1; the table's D call, TRBD1, was not checked against the DNA. This TCR was sampled from a female donor with breast cancer. Some clones in this sample may be carry-over from other donors' samples. CDR3 sequence: CASSPVFL.